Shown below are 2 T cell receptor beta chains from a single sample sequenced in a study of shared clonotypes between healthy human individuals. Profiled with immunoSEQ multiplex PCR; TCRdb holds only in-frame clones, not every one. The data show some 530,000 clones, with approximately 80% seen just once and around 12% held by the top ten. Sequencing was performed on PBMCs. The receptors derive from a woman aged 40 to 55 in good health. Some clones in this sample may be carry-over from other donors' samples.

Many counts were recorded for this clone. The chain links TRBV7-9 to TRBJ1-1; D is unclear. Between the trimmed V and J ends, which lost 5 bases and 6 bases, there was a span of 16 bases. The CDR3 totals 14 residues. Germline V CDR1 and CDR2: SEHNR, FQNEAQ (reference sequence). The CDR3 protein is CASSPPAHGAEAFF. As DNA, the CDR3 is TGTGCCAGCAGCCCGCCGGCTCATGGGGCTGAAGCTTTCTTT. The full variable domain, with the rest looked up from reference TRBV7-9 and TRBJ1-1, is DTGVSQNPRHKITKRGQNVTFRCDPISEHNRLYWYRQTLGQGPEFLTYFQNEAQLEKSRLLSDRFSAERPKGSFSTLEIQRTEQGDSAMYLCASSPPAHGAEAFFGQGTRLTVV.

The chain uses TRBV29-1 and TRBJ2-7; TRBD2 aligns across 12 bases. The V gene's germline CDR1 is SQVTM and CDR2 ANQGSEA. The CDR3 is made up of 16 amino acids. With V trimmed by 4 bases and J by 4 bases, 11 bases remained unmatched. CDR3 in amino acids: CSVAPRLAGVSYEQYF. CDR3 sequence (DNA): TGCAGCGTTGCACCCAGACTAGCGGGAGTCTCTTACGAGCAGTACTTC.